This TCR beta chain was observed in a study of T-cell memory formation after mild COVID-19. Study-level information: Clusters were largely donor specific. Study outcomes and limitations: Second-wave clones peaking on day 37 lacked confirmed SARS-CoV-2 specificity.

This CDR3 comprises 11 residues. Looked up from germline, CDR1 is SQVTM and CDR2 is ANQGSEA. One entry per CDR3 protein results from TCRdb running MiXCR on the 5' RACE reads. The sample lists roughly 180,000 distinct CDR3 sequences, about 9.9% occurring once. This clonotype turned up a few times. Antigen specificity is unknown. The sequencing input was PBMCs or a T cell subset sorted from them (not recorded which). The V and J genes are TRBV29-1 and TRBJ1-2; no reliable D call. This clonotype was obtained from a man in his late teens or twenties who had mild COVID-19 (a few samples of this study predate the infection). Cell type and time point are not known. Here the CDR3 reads CREVGNYGYTF. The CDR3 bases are TGCAGAGAGGTGGGAAACTATGGCTACACCTTC.